The 2 T cell receptor beta chains listed next were all sequenced from one sample in a study of glioma-infiltrating T cells. The iRepertoire nested amplicon-rescue multiplex PCR amplified TCR alpha and beta CDR3s from RNA. TCRdb reanalysed the multiplex PCR reads using MiXCR and keeps one entry per CDR3 protein. The table has about 380,000 distinct CDR3 sequences, 41% seen once; the top ten hold 12%. The specimen sequenced was glioma tissue, nonneoplastic brain tissue, or PBMCs (not recorded which). These receptors were collected from a human donor with low-grade glioma or glioblastoma, undergoing nonglioma brain surgery, or in good health (not recorded which).

There are many counts of this clonotype. The chain employs TRBV6-1 and TRBJ2-1; perhaps TRBD2 as D (6 bases). Germline V gene data show CDR1 as MNHNS and CDR2 as SASEGT. Trimming shortened V by 11 bases and J by 6 bases, and 17 bases separated the two germline ends. This CDR3 is 13 amino acids long. In DNA, the CDR3 is TGTGCCTGCTCCCCCGGGGGAGCCAATGAGCAGTTCTTC. Translating it yields CACSPGGANEQFF.

As to this clonotype: Because it lacks the conserved phenylalanine or tryptophan at the end, this CDR3 is likely a read error. The chain uses TRBV7-2 and TRBJ2-7, with TRBD1 matching over 8 bases. With 2 bases clipped from V and 5 bases from J, the junction kept 8 bases outside the gene matches. CDR3 length: 15 amino acids. CDR1 and CDR2 from the germline V gene are SGHTA and FQGNSA. The CDR3 loop is CASSLWGDRGDEQYL. The DNA for the CDR3 is TGTGCCAGCAGCTTATGGGGAGACAGGGGCGACGAGCAGTACCTC.